A single sample gave rise to the 7 T cell receptor beta chains below, sequenced in a study of blood T cell repertoires in COVID-19. Data came from immunoSEQ multiplex PCR; TCRdb stores just in-frame clones and leaves some out. The sample records roughly 250,000 clones, approximately 90% being singletons. The sample comprised PBMCs or T cells enriched from blood (not recorded which). These receptors all come from a young woman with acute COVID-19.

The chain employs TRBV4-1 and TRBJ2-1; 9 bases match TRBD1. Germline V gives CDR1 MGHRA, CDR2 YSYEKL. CDR3 length equals 14 residues. J gave up 5 bases and V 6 bases, and 5 bases lay outside the gene matches. In DNA form, the CDR3 reads TGCGCCAGCAGTTGGACAGGGGATAACAATGAGCAGTTCTTC. Its protein is CASSWTGDNNEQFF.

The chain combines TRBV6-5 with TRBJ2-1; 13 bases line up with TRBD2. This CDR3 has 15 amino acids. The germline V gene encodes CDR1 MNHEY and CDR2 SVGAGI. V shed 6 bases and J 6 bases; nucleotides not matched to a gene: 5. This CDR3 reads CASRGLAGDFNEQFF. The CDR3 coding sequence is TGTGCCAGCAGAGGACTAGCGGGAGATTTCAATGAGCAGTTCTTC.

This rearrangement joins TRBV13 to TRBJ2-1; no clear D gene. This CDR3 spans 12 amino acids. The V and J ends lost 4 bases and 7 bases respectively, with 8 bases between them. From germline, CDR1 is PRHDT and CDR2 FYEKMQ (reference sequence). CDR3 loop: CASSSEWNEQFF. As DNA, the CDR3 is TGTGCCAGCAGCTCAGAATGGAATGAGCAGTTCTTC.

V and J are TRBV7-8 and TRBJ2-1; tentative D call: TRBD2 (5 bases). The CDR3 has 13 residues. CDR1 is SGHVS and CDR2 is FQNEAQ in the germline V gene. V lost 5 bases to trimming and J lost 6 bases, with 11 bases between them. CDR3 DNA sequence: TGTGCCAGCAGCCCCCCTGAGGGCAATGAGCAGTTCTTC. As protein: CASSPPEGNEQFF.

V gene TRBV7-3 combines with J gene TRBJ1-1; a possible D gene is TRBD1 (6 bases). The CDR3 has 20 residues. Trimming took 5 bases from V and 7 from J, leaving 35 bases between them. The germline CDR1 and CDR2 sequences are SGHTA and FQGTGA. CDR3 amino acids: CASSRNQPTSRTVLGSEAFF. CDR3 DNA sequence: TGTGCCAGCAGCCGAAACCAGCCTACTTCCAGGACAGTCCTAGGAAGTGAAGCTTTCTTT. Full variable domain (remainder filled in from reference TRBV7-3 and TRBJ1-1): GAGVSQTPSNKVTEKGKYVELRCDPISGHTALYWYRQSLGQGPEFLIYFQGTGAADDSGLPNDRFFAVRPEGSVSTLKIQRTERGDSAVYLCASSRNQPTSRTVLGSEAFFGQGTRLTVV.

This chain connects TRBV29-1 to TRBJ2-5; 8 positions match TRBD2. The CDR3 runs 12 residues. Germline V gene lookup returns CDR1 SQVTM and CDR2 ANQGSEA. Germline trimming cut 7 bases from V and 2 bases from J; bases unmatched to any gene: 3. CDR3 in amino acids: CSAGTSQETQYF. The CDR3 coding sequence is TGCAGCGCTGGGACTAGTCAAGAGACCCAGTACTTC.

This chain joins TRBV18 and TRBJ1-3; D is possibly TRBD1 (5 bases). This CDR3 comprises 16 residues. CDR1 is KGHSH, CDR2 LQKENI, per germline. V lost 3 bases and J 8 bases, leaving 20 bases between the germline ends. The CDR3 spells CASSPPQAPFVDTIYF. The CDR3 DNA follows: TGTGCCAGCTCACCGCCACAGGCCCCTTTTGTGGACACCATATATTTT.